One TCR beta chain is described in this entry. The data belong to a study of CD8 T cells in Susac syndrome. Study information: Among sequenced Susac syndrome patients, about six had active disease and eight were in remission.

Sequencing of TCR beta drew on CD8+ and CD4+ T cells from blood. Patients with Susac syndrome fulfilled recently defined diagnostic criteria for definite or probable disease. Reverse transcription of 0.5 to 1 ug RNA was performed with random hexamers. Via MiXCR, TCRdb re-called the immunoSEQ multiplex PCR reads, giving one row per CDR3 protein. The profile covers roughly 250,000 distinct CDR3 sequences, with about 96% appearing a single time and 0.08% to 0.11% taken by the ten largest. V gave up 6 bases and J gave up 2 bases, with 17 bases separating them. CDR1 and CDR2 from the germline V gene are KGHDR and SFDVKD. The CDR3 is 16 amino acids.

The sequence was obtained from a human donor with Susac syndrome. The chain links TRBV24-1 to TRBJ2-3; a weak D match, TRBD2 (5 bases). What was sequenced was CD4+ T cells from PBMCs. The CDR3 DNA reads TGTGCCACCAGTTCTAATGGAAGAGGGCACACAGATACGCAGTATTTT. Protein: CATSSNGRGHTDTQYF.